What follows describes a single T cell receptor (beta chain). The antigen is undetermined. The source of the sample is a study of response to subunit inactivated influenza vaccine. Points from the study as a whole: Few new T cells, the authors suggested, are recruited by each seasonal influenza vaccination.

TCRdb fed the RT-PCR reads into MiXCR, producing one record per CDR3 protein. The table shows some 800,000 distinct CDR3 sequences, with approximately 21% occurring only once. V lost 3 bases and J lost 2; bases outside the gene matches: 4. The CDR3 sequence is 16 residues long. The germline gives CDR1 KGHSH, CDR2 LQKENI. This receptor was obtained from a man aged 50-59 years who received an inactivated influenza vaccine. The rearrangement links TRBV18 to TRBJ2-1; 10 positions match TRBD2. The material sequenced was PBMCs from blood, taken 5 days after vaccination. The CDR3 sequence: CASSPEAGGPYNEQFF. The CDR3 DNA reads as TGTGCCAGCTCACCGGAAGCGGGAGGGCCCTACAATGAGCAGTTCTTC.